This T cell receptor beta chain was documented in a study of T cells in Graves' hyperthyroidism and ophthalmopathy. Amplified regions were TCR beta CDR3 sequences from RNA transcripts. HTBI primers drove first-round RT-PCR of the TCR CDR3. Each CDR3 protein gets one entry after TCRdb re-called the multiplex PCR reads with MiXCR. The repertoire includes under 350,000 distinct CDR3 sequences, more than 15% of them detected once, and approximately 60% sits in the top ten. This clonotype has more than one count but fewer than ten. Trimming pared 7 bases from V and 7 bases from J, leaving 19 bases between. The CDR3 is 14 amino acids. Per the germline V gene, CDR1 is MDHEN and CDR2 is SYDVKM.

The sequenced sample was blood. The chain joins TRBV28 to TRBJ1-2; a weak D match, TRBD1 (5 bases). The clonotype was recovered from a woman aged 60-75 years with Graves' ophthalmopathy. CDR3 nucleotide sequence: TGTGCCAGCACCCTATTTACAGGAGGCGGTGGCTACACCTTC. Encoded protein: CASTLFTGGGGYTF.